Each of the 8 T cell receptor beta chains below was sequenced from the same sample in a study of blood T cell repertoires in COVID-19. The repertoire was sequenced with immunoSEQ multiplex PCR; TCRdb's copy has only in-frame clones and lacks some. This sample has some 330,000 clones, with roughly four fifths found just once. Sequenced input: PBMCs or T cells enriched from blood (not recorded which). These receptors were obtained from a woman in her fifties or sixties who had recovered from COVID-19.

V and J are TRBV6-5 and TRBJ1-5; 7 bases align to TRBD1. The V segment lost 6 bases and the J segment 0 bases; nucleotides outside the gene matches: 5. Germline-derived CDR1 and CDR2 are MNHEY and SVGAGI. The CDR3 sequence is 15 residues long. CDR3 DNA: TGTGCCAGCAGCCTAACAGGGGTTAGCAATCAGCCCCAGCATTTT. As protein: CASSLTGVSNQPQHF.

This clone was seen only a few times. CDR3 coding DNA: TGTGCCAGCAGCTGGGGCACCCATAACTATGGCTACACCTTC. It encodes CASSWGTHNYGYTF. This chain uses TRBV7-8 with TRBJ1-2, with D perhaps matching TRBD1 (5 bases). Trimming took 4 bases from V and 1 from J, leaving 10 bases between them. Germline CDR1 and CDR2: SGHVS and FQNEAQ. This CDR3 is 14 amino acids long.

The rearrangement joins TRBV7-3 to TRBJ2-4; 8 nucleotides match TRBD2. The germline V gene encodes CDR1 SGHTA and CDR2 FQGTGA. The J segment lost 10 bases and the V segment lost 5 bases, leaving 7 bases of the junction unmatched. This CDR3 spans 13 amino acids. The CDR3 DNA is TGTGCCAGCAGCCCCGGACTAGCAAATATTCAGTACTTC. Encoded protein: CASSPGLANIQYF.

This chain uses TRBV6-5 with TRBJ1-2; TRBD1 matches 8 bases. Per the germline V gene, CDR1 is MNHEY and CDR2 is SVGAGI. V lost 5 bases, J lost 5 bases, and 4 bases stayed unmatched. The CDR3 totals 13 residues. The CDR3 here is CASSNTGGYGYTF. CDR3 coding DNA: TGTGCCAGCAGTAATACAGGGGGGTATGGCTACACCTTC.

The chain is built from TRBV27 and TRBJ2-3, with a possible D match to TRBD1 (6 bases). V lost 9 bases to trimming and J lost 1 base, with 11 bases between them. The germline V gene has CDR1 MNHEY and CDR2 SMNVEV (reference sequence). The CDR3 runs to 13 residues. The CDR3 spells CASRPGGTDTQYF. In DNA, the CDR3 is TGTGCCAGTCGCCCAGGGGGCACAGATACGCAGTATTTT.

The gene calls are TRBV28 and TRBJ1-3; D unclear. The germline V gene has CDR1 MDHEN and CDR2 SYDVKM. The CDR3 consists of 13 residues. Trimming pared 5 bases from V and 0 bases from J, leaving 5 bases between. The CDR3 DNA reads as TGTGCCAGCAGTCGGGGCTCTGGAAACACCATATATTTT. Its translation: CASSRGSGNTIYF.

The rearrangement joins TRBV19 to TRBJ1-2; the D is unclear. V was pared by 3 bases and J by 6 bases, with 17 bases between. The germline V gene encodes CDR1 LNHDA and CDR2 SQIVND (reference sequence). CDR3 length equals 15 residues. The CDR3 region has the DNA TGTGCCAGTAGTATTATCTTGGGAGGGAAGGATGGCTACACCTTC. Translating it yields CASSIILGGKDGYTF.

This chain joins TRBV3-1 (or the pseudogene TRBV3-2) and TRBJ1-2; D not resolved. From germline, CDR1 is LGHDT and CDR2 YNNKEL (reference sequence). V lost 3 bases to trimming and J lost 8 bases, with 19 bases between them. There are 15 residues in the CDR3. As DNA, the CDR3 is TGTGCCAGCAGCCAGGCAGCGGCTCGATTGGGGGGCTACACCTTC. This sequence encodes CASSQAAARLGGYTF.